The source of this T cell receptor (beta chain) is a study of long-term antiretroviral therapy in people with HIV. Each HIV participant was treated in the United States. V shed 5 bases, J shed 0 bases, and the junction held 4 bases outside the gene matches. The CDR3 length is 15 residues. Germline CDR1 is SGHTA and CDR2 is FQGNSA. Study-level points and caveats: Narrower CDR3 length ranges marked HIV repertoires relative to controls.

A v3.0 immunoSEQ assay was performed at survey level. This table comes from immunoSEQ multiplex PCR, and its TCRdb copy is limited to in-frame clones, with some not included. The table has tens of thousands of clones, 84% seen once; the top ten hold 18%. Notes on this clone: Its antigen is not identified.

This chain links TRBV7-2 with TRBJ2-1; TRBD2 aligns across 7 bases. Sequenced material: unsorted PBMCs, taken 0.5 years before starting antiretroviral therapy. This sequence originates from a man aged 35-49 years with HIV. The CDR3 reads CASSQAGISYNEQFF. The CDR3 DNA reads as TGTGCCAGCAGCCAAGCGGGGATCTCCTACAATGAGCAGTTCTTC.